The rows below give T cell receptor beta chains drawn from one sample of a study of graft-versus-host responses after intestinal transplantation. TCRdb keeps only in-frame clones here, not all; method: immunoSEQ multiplex PCR. The profile covers approximately 9,800 clones, with approximately 30% appearing a single time and roughly 5% taken by the ten largest. The source was alloreactive CD4+ T cells from a mixed lymphocyte reaction culture, collected before transplantation. Receptors originate from a human patient who was an organ donor for intestinal transplantation. CDR3s include the opening cysteine and the closing phenylalanine or tryptophan. A D gene is named only where the DNA matches it firmly. Size tells how often a clone was seen (once, few, many) or the class of an expanded clone, and some rows leave it out.

TRBJ1-1 many TRBD1 TRBV5-4 15 CASSLVGPGGIRAFF TGTGCCAGCAGCTTGGTCGGGCCAGGGGGCATTAGGGCTTTCTTT
TRBJ2-5 medium-sized TRBD2 TRBV2 15 CASSASSGGGETQYF TGTGCCAGCAGTGCGTCTAGCGGGGGGGGTGAGACCCAGTACTTC
TRBJ2-7 medium-sized . TRBV5-4 14 CASSSKRSSYEQYF TGTGCCAGCAGCTCGAAGAGGAGCTCCTACGAGCAGTACTTC
TRBJ2-3 few . TRBV5-4 13 CASSWRGTDTQYF TGTGCCAGCAGCTGGAGGGGCACAGATACGCAGTATTTT
TRBJ2-7 . TRBD1 TRBV6-4 14 CASRTTGMDYEQYF TGTGCCAGCAGGACGACAGGGATGGACTACGAGCAGTACTTC
TRBJ1-6 once . TRBV9 14 CASSVTGYNSPLHF TGTGCCAGCAGCGTAACAGGGTATAATTCACCCCTCCACTTT
TRBJ1-6 . . TRBV9 16 CASSVGANAYNSPLHF TGTGCCAGCAGCGTAGGGGCGAACGCCTATAATTCACCCCTCCACTTT
TRBJ1-2 . . TRBV27 10 CASQLYGYTF TGTGCCAGTCAGCTCTATGGCTACACCTTC
TRBJ2-7 . . TRBV5-5 14 CASMMAGNSYEQYF TGTGCCAGCATGATGGCAGGGAACTCCTACGAGCAGTACTTC
TRBJ1-6 few . TRBV5-1 16 CASSLVGLSYNSPLHF TGCGCCAGCAGCTTGGTGGGACTCTCCTATAATTCACCCCTCCACTTT
TRBJ1-2 . TRBD1 TRBV5-1 14 CASSLQGANYGYTF TGCGCCAGCAGCTTGCAGGGGGCGAACTATGGCTACACCTTC
TRBJ2-3 . . TRBV11-2 15 CASSPGTSRTDTQYF TGTGCCAGCAGCCCAGGTACGAGCCGCACAGATACGCAGTATTTT
TRBJ2-7 . TRBD1 TRBV10-3 15 CAISERTGTPYEQYF TGTGCCATCAGTGAACGGACAGGGACCCCCTACGAGCAGTACTTC
TRBJ1-1 . TRBD1 TRBV19 15 CASSMGQGWDTEAFF TGTGCCAGTAGTATGGGACAGGGGTGGGACACTGAAGCTTTCTTT
TRBJ2-3 few TRBD2 TRBV7-9 18 CASSLVVISGGPTDTQYF TGTGCCAGCAGCTTAGTGGTCATTTCGGGGGGGCCTACAGATACGCAGTATTTT
TRBJ1-2 few . TRBV18 13 CASHPGGEGGYTF TGTGCCAGCCACCCGGGGGGTGAAGGTGGCTACACCTTC
TRBJ1-2 few TRBD1 TRBV27 15 CASSLVTGGGYGYTF TGTGCCAGCAGTTTAGTTACAGGGGGCGGCTATGGCTACACCTTC
TRBJ1-1 . . TRBV6-5 14 CASSDLGWGTEAFF TGTGCCAGCAGTGATCTGGGCTGGGGCACTGAAGCTTTCTTT
TRBJ1-2 few . TRBV5-4 13 CASSLGQNYGYTF TGTGCCAGCAGCTTGGGGCAGAACTATGGCTACACCTTC
TRBJ1-6 few . TRBV19 17 CASSIFFVSTVGSPLHF TGTGCCAGTAGTATCTTTTTCGTTTCGACAGTAGGTTCACCCCTCCACTTT
TRBJ1-2 . . TRBV6-6 13 CASSRDTNYGYTF TGTGCCAGCAGTCGTGACACTAACTATGGCTACACCTTC
TRBJ2-1 . TRBD2 TRBV5-4 15 CASSLASGGGTEQFF TGTGCCAGCAGCTTGGCTAGCGGGGGGGGAACGGAGCAGTTCTTC
TRBJ1-6 few . TRBV2 13 CASKVLGDSPLHF TGTGCCAGCAAGGTTCTGGGGGATTCACCCCTCCACTTT
TRBJ1-4 . . TRBV18 17 CASSPLMVGQINEKLFF TGTGCCAGCTCACCATTAATGGTAGGGCAGATTAATGAAAAACTGTTTTTT
TRBJ2-7 once . TRBV7-9 16 CASSLSVPTSSYEQYF TGTGCCAGCAGCTTGTCTGTGCCGACGAGCTCCTACGAGCAGTACTTC
TRBJ1-1 . . TRBV2 15 CASRKEWGAPAEAFF TGTGCCAGCAGAAAGGAATGGGGGGCCCCTGCTGAAGCTTTCTTT
TRBJ1-2 . . TRBV5-4 13 CASSLASNYGYTF TGTGCCAGCAGCTTGGCCTCAAACTATGGCTACACCTTC
TRBJ1-2 . . TRBV5-4 11 CASSLVYSYTF TGTGCCAGCAGCTTGGTCTATAGCTACACCTTC
TRBJ2-7 few . TRBV6-1 14 CASSRSDRTYEQYF TGTGCCAGCAGTCGTTCCGACAGAACCTACGAGCAGTACTTC
TRBJ1-5 . TRBD1 TRBV27 17 CASSFYYIRGSNQPQHF TGTGCCAGCAGTTTCTACTACATCAGGGGGAGCAATCAGCCCCAGCATTTT
TRBJ2-3 few TRBD1 TRBV5-4 15 CASSWDRRITDTQYF TGTGCCAGCAGCTGGGACAGGAGAATCACAGATACGCAGTATTTT
TRBJ2-5 . TRBD2 TRBV10-2 14 CASTVTSGQETQYF TGCGCCAGCACAGTGACTAGCGGGCAAGAGACCCAGTACTTC
TRBJ2-5 . . TRBV11-2 13 CASSFTGDETQYF TGTGCCAGCAGCTTTACGGGGGATGAGACCCAGTACTTC
TRBJ1-6 medium-sized TRBD1 TRBV19 15 CASTRQGATDSPLHF TGTGCCAGTACACGGCAGGGGGCAACGGATTCACCCCTCCACTTT
TRBJ2-7 . TRBD1 TRBV5-6 13 CASSMTGPGEQYF TGTGCCAGCAGTATGACAGGGCCGGGAGAGCAGTACTTC
TRBJ1-6 . . TRBV9 14 CASSVVAGEAPLHF TGTGCCAGCAGCGTAGTAGCAGGGGAGGCACCCCTCCACTTT
TRBJ1-1 few TRBD1 TRBV5-3 15 CASSLVGPGGIRAFF TGTGCCAGCAGCTTGGTCGGGCCAGGGGGCATTAGGGCTTTCTTT
TRBJ2-5 few TRBD2 TRBV10-3 16 CAISGGLAGVQETQYF TGTGCCATCAGTGGGGGACTAGCGGGGGTCCAAGAGACCCAGTACTTC
TRBJ2-7 . TRBD2 TRBV10-1 18 CASSEQVLKRGLSYEQYF TGCGCCAGCAGTGAGCAGGTTTTGAAGCGGGGATTATCCTACGAGCAGTACTTC
TRBJ1-5 . TRBD1 TRBV4-1 18 CASSPTPGQGLYNQPQHF TGCGCCAGCAGCCCGACCCCTGGACAGGGGTTGTACAATCAGCCCCAGCATTTT
TRBJ1-3 medium-sized . TRBV19 16 CASSIVAGRSGNTIYF TGTGCCAGTAGTATAGTCGCGGGACGATCTGGAAACACCATATATTTT
TRBJ1-1 once . TRBV5-6 13 CASSLKNTLKAFF TGTGCCAGCAGCTTGAAGAACACTTTAAAGGCTTTCTTT
TRBJ2-3 . TRBD2 TRBV5-4 14 CASSLRGGPDTQYF TGTGCCAGCAGCTTGCGGGGGGGCCCAGATACGCAGTATTTT
TRBJ1-1 . . TRBV21-1 15 CASRNTLAIRTEAFF TGTGCCAGCAGGAACACTTTAGCAATTCGCACTGAAGCTTTCTTT
TRBJ2-1 . . TRBV4-1 15 CASSQDVSSYNEQFF TGCGCCAGCAGCCAAGATGTGAGCTCCTACAATGAGCAGTTCTTC
TRBJ2-6 . . TRBV1 18 CTSSVDSLCKSRANVLTF TGCACCAGCAGCGTCGACAGTTTGTGCAAAAGTCGGGCCAACGTCCTGACTTTC
TRBJ1-3 . . TRBV7-2 15 CASSPPGPPGNTIYF TGTGCCAGCAGCCCTCCCGGGCCTCCTGGAAACACCATATATTTT
TRBJ1-6 medium-sized TRBD1 TRBV4-1 15 CASSHPGQGNSPLHF TGCGCCAGCAGCCACCCGGGACAGGGAAATTCACCCCTCCACTTT
TRBJ2-6 . . TRBV7-9 18 CASSLAPHDSSGANVLTF TGTGCCAGCAGCTTAGCGCCCCACGACAGCTCTGGGGCCAACGTCCTGACTTTC
TRBJ2-7 few . TRBV5-6 16 CASSLADRRAVGEQYF TGTGCCAGCAGCTTGGCCGACCGACGGGCTGTGGGGGAGCAGTACTTC
TRBJ1-3 few . TRBV9 13 CASSVGGSDTIYF TGTGCCAGCAGCGTAGGGGGTTCAGACACCATATATTTT
TRBJ1-3 few . TRBV7-7 12 CASSDRGNTIYF TGTGCCAGCAGCGACAGGGGAAACACCATATATTTT
TRBJ1-6 medium-sized . TRBV5-1 15 CASSLVGGSNSPLHF TGCGCCAGCAGCTTGGTTGGTGGGTCTAATTCACCCCTCCACTTT
TRBJ2-7 . . TRBV30 15 CAWSPAVMVSYEQYF TGTGCCTGGAGTCCCGCGGTGATGGTTTCCTACGAGCAGTACTTC
TRBJ1-1 large TRBD1 TRBV6-5 15 CASSYRGRPSDEAFF TGTGCCAGCAGTTATAGGGGGCGCCCCTCGGATGAAGCTTTCTTT
TRBJ2-1 . . TRBV7-2 12 CASGGTYNEQFF TGTGCCAGCGGGGGCACCTACAATGAGCAGTTCTTC